This T cell receptor beta chain was identified in a study of quantifying T cell responses using KT2 cells. Study overall: Reverse transcription used primers in the TCR alpha and beta constant regions.

Trimming pared 10 bases from V and 7 bases from J, leaving 23 bases between. The CDR3 is 16 amino acids. Each cDNA got a UMI-containing oligo ligated at its 3' end. First-round PCR used 3 to 4 cycles and beta primers RC1.1 and RC1.2 covering TRBC1 and TRBC2. TCRdb re-called the UMI-ligation and nested PCR reads with MiXCR, one entry per CDR3 protein. Here the sample spans 60,000 or so distinct CDR3 sequences, over 9% being singletons. This clonotype originated in a human donor. The sample consisted of PBMCs spiked with cells of the T cell clone KT2. The chain is built from TRBV12-3 or TRBV12-4 and TRBJ1-6, with a tentative D call TRBD1 (5 bases). The DNA of the CDR3 is TGTGCCACCCAGTTTAGCGTAGGGGATGGCAATTCACCCCTCCACTTT. Its protein is CATQFSVGDGNSPLHF.